Following are 6 T cell receptor beta chains from one sample sequenced in a study of HIV-infected patients and healthy controls. Whole blood was used without fractionation, so all unsorted peripheral T cells were included. Reverse transcription used about 510 ng RNA and constant-region primers for alpha and beta. Alpha and beta chain libraries were made separately by chain-specific third strand synthesis with multiplexing indices. TCRdb re-called the 5' RACE reads with MiXCR, one entry per CDR3 protein. Altogether roughly 9,700 distinct CDR3 sequences are present, roughly 8% being singletons, with the ten largest covering 3.5%. Sequenced input: blood. Receptor source: an adult in good health.

This clonotype was picked up many times. This chain joins TRBV11-2 and TRBJ2-3; perhaps TRBD2 as D (7 bases). With 5 bases removed from V and 8 bases from J, the gap between germline ends came to 14 bases. The CDR3 loop spans 13 amino acids. The germline V gene encodes CDR1 SGHAT and CDR2 FQNNGV. CDR3 in DNA: TGTGCCAGCAGCCAATTAGGGGGGGCTACGCAGTATTTT. This sequence encodes CASSQLGGATQYF.

In its sample, this clonotype is medium-sized. The V gene is TRBV5-4, the J gene TRBJ1-2; no reliable D call. Per germline, CDR1 SGHNT and CDR2 YYREEE (reference sequence). V dropped 0 bases and J dropped 10 bases, with 13 bases sitting between them. CDR3 length: 13 residues. The DNA for the CDR3 is TGTGCCAGCAGCTTGGTCGGCGGGGATGACTACACCTTC. It yields the protein CASSLVGGDDYTF.

This clonotype is classed as medium-sized. The CDR3 sequence: CASSWDRSNQPQHF. The CDR3 coding sequence is TGTGCCAGCAGTTGGGACAGGAGTAATCAGCCCCAGCATTTT. J is TRBJ1-5 and V is TRBV12-3 or TRBV12-4, with TRBD1 identical over 8 bases. The CDR3 extends over 14 amino acids. Trimming at V came to 4 bases and at J to 4 bases, leaving 3 bases not matched to a gene.

This clonotype appeared many times. The CDR3 nucleotides are TGTGCCAGCAGCCAGCCCGGGACAGCCAGCGCCCAGCCCCAGCATTTT. Translating gives CASSQPGTASAQPQHF. The V gene is TRBV16, the J gene TRBJ1-5; 7 nucleotides match TRBD1. Per germline, CDR1 KGHSY and CDR2 FQNENV. Trimming at V came to 3 bases and at J to 7 bases, leaving 12 bases not matched to a gene. The CDR3 is made up of 16 amino acids.

With regard to this clonotype: Just one base apart from a much larger clone, this may be a read error. The gene calls are TRBV12-3 or TRBV12-4 and TRBJ1-2, with unresolved D. This CDR3 has 13 amino acids. CDR3 DNA: TGTGCCAGCAGTATTGACGGGAACTATTGCTACACCTTC. Encoded protein: CASSIDGNYCYTF.

Within the sample, this clonotype is medium-sized. The gene calls are TRBV30 and TRBJ1-4, with D possibly being TRBD1 (5 bases). The germline V gene encodes CDR1 GTSNPN and CDR2 SVGIG (reference sequence). V dropped 4 bases and J dropped 8 bases, with 14 bases sitting between them. The CDR3 has 13 residues. CDR3 DNA sequence: TGTGCCTGGAACCCGGGACGATTAGAAAAACTGTTTTTT. Translation gives CAWNPGRLEKLFF.